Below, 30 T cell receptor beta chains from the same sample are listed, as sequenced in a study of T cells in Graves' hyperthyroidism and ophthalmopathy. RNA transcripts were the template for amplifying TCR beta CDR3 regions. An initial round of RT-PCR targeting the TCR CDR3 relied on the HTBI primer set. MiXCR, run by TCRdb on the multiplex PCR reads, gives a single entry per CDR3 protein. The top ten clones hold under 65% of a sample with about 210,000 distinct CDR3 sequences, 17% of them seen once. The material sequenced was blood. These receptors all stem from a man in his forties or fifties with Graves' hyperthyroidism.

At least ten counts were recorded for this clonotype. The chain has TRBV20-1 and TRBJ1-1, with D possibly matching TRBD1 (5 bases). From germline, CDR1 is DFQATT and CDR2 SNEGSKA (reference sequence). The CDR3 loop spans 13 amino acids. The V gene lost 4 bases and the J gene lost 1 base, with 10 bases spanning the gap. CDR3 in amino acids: CSAMTGQNTEAFF. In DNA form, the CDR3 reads TGCAGTGCTATGACCGGACAGAACACTGAAGCTTTCTTT.

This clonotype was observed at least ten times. The CDR3 here is CSARDQTGLTEAFF. The CDR3 coding sequence is TGCAGTGCTAGAGACCAGACAGGGCTCACTGAAGCTTTCTTT. The V gene is TRBV20-1, the J gene TRBJ1-1; 7 bases align to TRBD1. The V and J ends lost 0 bases and 4 bases, in that order; junction bases with no gene match: 5. This CDR3 contains 14 residues. Germline CDR1 reads DFQATT; CDR2 reads SNEGSKA (reference sequence).

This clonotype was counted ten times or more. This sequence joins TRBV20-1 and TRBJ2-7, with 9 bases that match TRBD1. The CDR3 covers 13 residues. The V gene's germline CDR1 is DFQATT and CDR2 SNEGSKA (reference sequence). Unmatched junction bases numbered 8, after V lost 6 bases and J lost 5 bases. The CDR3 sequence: CSAYGTGSHEQYF. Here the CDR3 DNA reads TGCAGTGCCTACGGGACAGGGTCCCACGAGCAGTACTTC.

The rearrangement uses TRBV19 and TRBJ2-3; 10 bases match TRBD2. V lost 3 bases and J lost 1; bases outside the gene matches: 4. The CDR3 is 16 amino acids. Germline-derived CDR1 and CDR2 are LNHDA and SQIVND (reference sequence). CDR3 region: CASSMLSGRGTDTQYF. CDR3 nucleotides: TGTGCCAGTAGTATGTTAAGCGGGAGGGGCACAGATACGCAGTATTTT.

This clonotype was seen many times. The CDR3 here is CASSSGTGELFF. CDR3 sequence (DNA): TGCGCCAGCAGCTCCGGGACCGGGGAGCTGTTTTTT. This sequence joins TRBV5-1 and TRBJ2-2; D is uncertain. Trimming left V 3 bases short and J 5 bases short, with 5 bases between. Germline CDR1 is SGHRS and CDR2 is YFSETQ. This CDR3 is 12 amino acids long.

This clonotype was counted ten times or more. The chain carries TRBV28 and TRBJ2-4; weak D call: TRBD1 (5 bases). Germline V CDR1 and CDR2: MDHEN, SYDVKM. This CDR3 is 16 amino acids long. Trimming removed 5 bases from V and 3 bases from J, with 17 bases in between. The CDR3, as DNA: TGTGCCAGCAGTCTTGACAGTGTTTTTATCAAAAACATTCAGTACTTC. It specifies CASSLDSVFIKNIQYF.

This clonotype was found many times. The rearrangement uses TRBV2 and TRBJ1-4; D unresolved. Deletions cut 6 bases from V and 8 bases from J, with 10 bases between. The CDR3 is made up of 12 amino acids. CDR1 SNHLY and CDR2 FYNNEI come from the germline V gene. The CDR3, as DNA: TGTGCCAGCAGCCAAGTTATCGAAAAACTGTTTTTT. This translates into CASSQVIEKLFF.

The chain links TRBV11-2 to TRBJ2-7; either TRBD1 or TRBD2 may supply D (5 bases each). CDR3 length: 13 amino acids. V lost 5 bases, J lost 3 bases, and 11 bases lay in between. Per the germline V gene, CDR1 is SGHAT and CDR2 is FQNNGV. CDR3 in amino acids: CASSPGTHYEQYF. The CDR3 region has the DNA TGTGCCAGCAGCCCCGGGACGCACTACGAGCAGTACTTC.

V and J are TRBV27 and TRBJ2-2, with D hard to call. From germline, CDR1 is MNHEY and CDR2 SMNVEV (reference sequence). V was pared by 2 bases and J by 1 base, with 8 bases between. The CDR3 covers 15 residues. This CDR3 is CASSLKFLNTGELFF. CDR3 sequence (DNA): TGTGCCAGCAGTTTAAAATTTTTGAACACCGGGGAGCTGTTTTTT.

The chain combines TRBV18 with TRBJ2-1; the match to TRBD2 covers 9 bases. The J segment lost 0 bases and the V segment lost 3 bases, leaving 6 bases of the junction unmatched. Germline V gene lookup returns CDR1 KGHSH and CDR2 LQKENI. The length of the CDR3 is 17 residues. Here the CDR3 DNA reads TGTGCCAGCTCACCCAGTAGCGGGAGAGGCTCCTACAATGAGCAGTTCTTC. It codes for CASSPSSGRGSYNEQFF.

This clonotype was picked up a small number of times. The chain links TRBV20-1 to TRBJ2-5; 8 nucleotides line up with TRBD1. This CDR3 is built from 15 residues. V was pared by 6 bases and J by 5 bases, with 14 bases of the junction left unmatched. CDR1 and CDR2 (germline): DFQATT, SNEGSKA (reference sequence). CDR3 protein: CSATPPDRDVETQYF. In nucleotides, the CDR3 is TGCAGTGCCACCCCCCCGGACAGGGATGTGGAGACCCAGTACTTC.

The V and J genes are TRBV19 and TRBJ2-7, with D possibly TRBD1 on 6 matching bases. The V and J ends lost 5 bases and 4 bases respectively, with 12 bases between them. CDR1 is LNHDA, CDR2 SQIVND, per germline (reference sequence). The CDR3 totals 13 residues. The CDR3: CASSPGHQYEQYF. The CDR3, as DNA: TGTGCCAGTAGTCCGGGACATCAATACGAGCAGTACTTC.

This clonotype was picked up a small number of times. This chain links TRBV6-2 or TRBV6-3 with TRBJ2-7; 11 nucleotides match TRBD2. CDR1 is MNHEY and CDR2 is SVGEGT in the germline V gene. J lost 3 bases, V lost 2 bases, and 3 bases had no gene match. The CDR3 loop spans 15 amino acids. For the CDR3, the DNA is TGTGCCAGCAGTTACCCGACTAGCGGGAACTACGAGCAGTACTTC. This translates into CASSYPTSGNYEQYF.

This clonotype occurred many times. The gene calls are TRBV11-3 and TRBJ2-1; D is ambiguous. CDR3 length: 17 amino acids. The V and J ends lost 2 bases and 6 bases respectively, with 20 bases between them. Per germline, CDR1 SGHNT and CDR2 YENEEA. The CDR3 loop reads CASSLRLGGFGVNEQFF. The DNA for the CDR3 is TGTGCCAGCAGCTTAAGACTGGGCGGTTTTGGTGTCAATGAGCAGTTCTTC. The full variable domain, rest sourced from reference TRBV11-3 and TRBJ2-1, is EAGVVQSPRYKIIEKKQPVAFWCNPISGHNTLYWYLQNLGQGPELLIRYENEEAVDDSQLPKDRFSAERLKGVDSTLKIQPAELGDSAVYLCASSLRLGGFGVNEQFFGPGTRLTVL.

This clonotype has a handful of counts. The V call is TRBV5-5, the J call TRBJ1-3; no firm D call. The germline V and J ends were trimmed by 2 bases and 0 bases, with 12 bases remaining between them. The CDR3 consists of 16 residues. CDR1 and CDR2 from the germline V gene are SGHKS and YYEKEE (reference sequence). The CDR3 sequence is CASSLIRPSSGNTIYF. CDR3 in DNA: TGTGCCAGCAGCTTAATACGCCCCAGCTCTGGAAACACCATATATTTT.

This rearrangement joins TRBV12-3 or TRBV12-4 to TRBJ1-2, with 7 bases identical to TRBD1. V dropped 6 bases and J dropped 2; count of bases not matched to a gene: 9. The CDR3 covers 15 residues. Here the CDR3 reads CASRVQGQRNYGYTF. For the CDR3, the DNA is TGTGCCAGCAGGGTTCAGGGACAGAGGAACTATGGCTACACCTTC.

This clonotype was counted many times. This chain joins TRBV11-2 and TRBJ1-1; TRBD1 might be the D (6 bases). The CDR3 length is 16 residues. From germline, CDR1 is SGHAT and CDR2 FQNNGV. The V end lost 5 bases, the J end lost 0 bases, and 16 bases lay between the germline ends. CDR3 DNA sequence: TGTGCCAGCAGCCCCAGGGGATCAGATTTGAACACTGAAGCTTTCTTT. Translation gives CASSPRGSDLNTEAFF.

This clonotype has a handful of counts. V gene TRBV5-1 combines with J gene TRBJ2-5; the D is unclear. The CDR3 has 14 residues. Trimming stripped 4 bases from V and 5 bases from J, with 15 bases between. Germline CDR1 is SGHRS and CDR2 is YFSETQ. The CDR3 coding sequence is TGCGCCAGCAGCCAAAACATGGCCCGCGAGACCCAGTACTTC. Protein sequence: CASSQNMARETQYF.

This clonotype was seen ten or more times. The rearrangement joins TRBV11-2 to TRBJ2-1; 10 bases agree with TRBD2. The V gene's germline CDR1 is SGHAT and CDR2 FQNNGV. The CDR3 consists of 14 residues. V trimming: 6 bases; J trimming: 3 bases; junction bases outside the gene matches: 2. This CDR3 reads CASRRTSGYNEQFF. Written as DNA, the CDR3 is TGTGCCAGCAGACGGACTAGCGGCTACAATGAGCAGTTCTTC. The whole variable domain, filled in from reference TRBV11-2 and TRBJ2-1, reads EAGVAQSPRYKIIEKRQSVAFWCNPISGHATLYWYQQILGQGPKLLIQFQNNGVVDDSQLPKDRFSAERLKGVDSTLKIQPAKLEDSAVYLCASRRTSGYNEQFFGPGTRLTVL.

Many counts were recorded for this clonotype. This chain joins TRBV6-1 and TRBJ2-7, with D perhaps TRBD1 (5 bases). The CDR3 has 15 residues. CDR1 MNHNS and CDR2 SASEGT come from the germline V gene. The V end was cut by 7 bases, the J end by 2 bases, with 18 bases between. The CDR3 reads CASKPLAGLTYEQYF. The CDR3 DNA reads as TGTGCCAGCAAACCCTTGGCAGGGTTAACCTACGAGCAGTACTTC.

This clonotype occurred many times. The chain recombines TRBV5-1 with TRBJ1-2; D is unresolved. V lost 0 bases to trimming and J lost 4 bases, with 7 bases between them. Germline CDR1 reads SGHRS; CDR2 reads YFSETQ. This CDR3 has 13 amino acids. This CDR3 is CASSLDSAYGYTF. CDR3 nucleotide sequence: TGCGCCAGCAGCTTGGACAGCGCCTATGGCTACACCTTC.

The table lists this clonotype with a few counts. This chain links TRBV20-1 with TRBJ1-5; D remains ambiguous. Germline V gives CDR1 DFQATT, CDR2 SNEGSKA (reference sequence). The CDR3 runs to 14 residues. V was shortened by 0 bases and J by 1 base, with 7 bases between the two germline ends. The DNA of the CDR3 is TGCAGTGCTAGAGAGGGGAGGAGCAATCAGCCCCAGCATTTT. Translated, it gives CSAREGRSNQPQHF.

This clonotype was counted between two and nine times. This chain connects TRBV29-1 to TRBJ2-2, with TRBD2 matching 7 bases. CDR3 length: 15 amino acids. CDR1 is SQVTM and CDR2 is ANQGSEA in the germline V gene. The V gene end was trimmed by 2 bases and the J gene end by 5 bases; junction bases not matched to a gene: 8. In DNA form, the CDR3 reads TGCAGCGTTGAAAGGGGCGGGAGCGGAACCGGGGAGCTGTTTTTT. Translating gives CSVERGGSGTGELFF.

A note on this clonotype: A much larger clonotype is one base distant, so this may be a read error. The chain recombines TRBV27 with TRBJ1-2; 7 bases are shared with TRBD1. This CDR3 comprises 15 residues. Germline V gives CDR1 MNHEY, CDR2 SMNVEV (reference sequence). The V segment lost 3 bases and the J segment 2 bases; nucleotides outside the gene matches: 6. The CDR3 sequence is CASSFGAGGNYGYTF. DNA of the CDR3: TGTGCCAGCAGTTTCGGAGCAGGGGGAAACTATGGCTACACCTTC.

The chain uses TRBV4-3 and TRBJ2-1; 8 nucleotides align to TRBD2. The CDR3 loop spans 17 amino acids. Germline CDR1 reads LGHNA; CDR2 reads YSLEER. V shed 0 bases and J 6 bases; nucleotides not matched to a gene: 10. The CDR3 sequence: CASSQDMSGLALNEQFF. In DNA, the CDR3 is TGCGCCAGCAGCCAAGATATGTCAGGACTAGCCCTCAATGAGCAGTTCTTC.

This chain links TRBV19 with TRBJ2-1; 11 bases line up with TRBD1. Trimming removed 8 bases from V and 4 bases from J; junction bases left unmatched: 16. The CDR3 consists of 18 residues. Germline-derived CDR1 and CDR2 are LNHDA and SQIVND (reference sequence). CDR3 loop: CASSRTGGARGAYNEQFF. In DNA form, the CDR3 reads TGTGCCAGTTCCCGGACAGGGGGCGCCCGGGGCGCTTACAATGAGCAGTTCTTC.

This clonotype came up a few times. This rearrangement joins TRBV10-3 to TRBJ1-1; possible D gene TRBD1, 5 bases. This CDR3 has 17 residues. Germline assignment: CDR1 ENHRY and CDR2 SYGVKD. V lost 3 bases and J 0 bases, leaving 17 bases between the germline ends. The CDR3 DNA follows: TGTGCCATCAGTGACCTCGGACAAACAAAAATGAACACTGAAGCTTTCTTT. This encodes CAISDLGQTKMNTEAFF.

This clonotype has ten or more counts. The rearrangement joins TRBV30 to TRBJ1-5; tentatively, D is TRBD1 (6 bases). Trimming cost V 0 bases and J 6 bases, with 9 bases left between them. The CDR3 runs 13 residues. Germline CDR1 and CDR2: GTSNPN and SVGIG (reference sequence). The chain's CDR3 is CAWSVKGGQPQHF. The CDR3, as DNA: TGTGCCTGGAGTGTAAAGGGGGGTCAGCCCCAGCATTTT.

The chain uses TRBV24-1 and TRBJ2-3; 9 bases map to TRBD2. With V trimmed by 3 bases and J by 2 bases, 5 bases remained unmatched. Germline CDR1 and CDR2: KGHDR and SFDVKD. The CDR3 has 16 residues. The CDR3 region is CATSDPTSGVTDTQYF. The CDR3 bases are TGTGCCACCAGTGATCCGACTAGCGGAGTCACAGATACGCAGTATTTT.

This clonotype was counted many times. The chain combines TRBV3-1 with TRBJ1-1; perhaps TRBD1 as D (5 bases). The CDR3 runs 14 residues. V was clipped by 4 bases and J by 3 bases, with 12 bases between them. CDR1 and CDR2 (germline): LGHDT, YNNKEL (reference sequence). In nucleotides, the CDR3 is TGTGCCAGCAGCCCTCACGGGGGGGACACTGAAGCTTTCTTT. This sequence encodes CASSPHGGDTEAFF. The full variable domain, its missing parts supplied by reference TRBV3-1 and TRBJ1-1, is DTAVSQTPKYLVTQMGNDKSIKCEQNLGHDTMYWYKQDSKKFLKIMFSYNNKELIINETVPNRFSPKSPDKAHLNLHINSLELGDSAVYFCASSPHGGDTEAFFGQGTRLTVV.